The next 3 T cell receptor beta chains were all read from a single sample in a study of cytomegalovirus exposure and HLA in healthy donors. 60 Vbeta and 13 Jbeta primers were used in PCR. The table came from immunoSEQ multiplex PCR; TCRdb's copy has only in-frame clones and leaves some out. This repertoire shows around 210,000 clones, roughly 78% found once; its top ten account for approximately 0.49%. Material: PBMCs. These receptors all come from a boy aged 5-17 years in good health and CMV-seronegative.

The CDR3 DNA is TGTGCCAGCAGCCCATCGACAGGCAGTACCTTC. Protein: CASSPSTGSTF. The chain recombines TRBV2 with TRBJ1-2; a weak D match, TRBD1 (6 bases). The CDR3 is 11 amino acids. Germline V gene lookup returns CDR1 SNHLY and CDR2 FYNNEI. V was clipped by 6 bases and J by 14 bases, with 16 bases between them.

The chain links TRBV11-2 to TRBJ2-5, with 12 bases identical to TRBD2. The J segment lost 3 bases and the V segment lost 3 bases, leaving 5 bases of the junction unmatched. Germline CDR1 SGHAT, CDR2 FQNNGV. This CDR3 has 16 residues. The DNA for the CDR3 is TGTGCCAGCAGCTTCCCGGGACTAGCGGGTGAAGAGACCCAGTACTTC. Its protein is CASSFPGLAGEETQYF. The complete variable domain, with remaining parts taken from reference TRBV11-2 and TRBJ2-5, reads EAGVAQSPRYKIIEKRQSVAFWCNPISGHATLYWYQQILGQGPKLLIQFQNNGVVDDSQLPKDRFSAERLKGVDSTLKIQPAKLEDSAVYLCASSFPGLAGEETQYFGPGTRLLVL.

The chain uses TRBV5-4 and TRBJ1-2; D gene unclear. The V end was cut by 2 bases, the J end by 3 bases, with 11 bases between. Per germline, CDR1 SGHNT and CDR2 YYREEE (reference sequence). The CDR3 is 14 amino acids. CDR3 in DNA: TGTGCCAGCAGCTTCGGGAGGGAGGACTATGGCTACACCTTC. This sequence encodes CASSFGREDYGYTF.